The clone carrying this T cell receptor (beta chain) has a count of ten or more. What it recognizes is unknown. Germline loops: CDR1 PRHDT, CDR2 FYEKMQ (reference sequence). The CDR3 is 18 amino acids. The junction had 15 bases not matched to a gene; V was cut back by 7 bases and J by 0 bases. Fresh peripheral blood, roughly 10 ml, was the source of the PBMCs. This entry belongs to a study of T cells in Graves' hyperthyroidism and ophthalmopathy. About the research overall: Before any treatment, at initial diagnosis, peripheral blood was collected. Study results and limitations: In the blood, most expanded thyroid clonotypes above 0.001 appeared as well.

RNA transcripts served as the template for amplifying TCR beta CDR3 regions. When the TCR CDR3 underwent first-round RT-PCR, the HTBI primer set was used. TCRdb re-derived calls from the multiplex PCR reads in MiXCR, one entry per CDR3 protein. The sample carries 640,000 or so distinct CDR3 sequences, roughly 15% recorded once. The material sequenced was blood. This clonotype was obtained from a woman in her 40s with Graves' ophthalmopathy. The chain links TRBV13 to TRBJ2-1, with 7 bases that match TRBD1. Here the CDR3 DNA reads TGTGCCAGCATCCGCTTTGGGACAGAAATTAGCTCCTACAATGAGCAGTTCTTC. Protein sequence: CASIRFGTEISSYNEQFF.